The clone carrying this TCR beta chain was observed a handful of times. The target antigen is unknown. The whole isolated RNA underwent reverse transcription, so sequencing captured expressed TCRB transcripts. Method: immunoSEQ multiplex PCR; TCRdb's copy keeps in-frame clones and lacks some. The sample has roughly 290,000 clones; over 12% are singletons. The sample is drawn from a study of beta chain features in type 1 diabetes. Findings of the study overall: Patients with Type 1 diabetes showed moderately but significantly shorter TCRB CDR3s in all four CD4+ subsets.

CDR1 is MGHRA, CDR2 YSYEKL, per germline. This CDR3 comprises 18 residues. With 1 base clipped from V and 3 bases from J, the junction kept 13 bases outside the gene matches. Sequencing was done on a sample of naive CD4+ T cells from blood. The TCR originated in a man aged 18 to 30 with type 1 diabetes. The V gene is TRBV4-1, the J gene TRBJ2-5; 8 bases map to TRBD2. In nucleotides, the CDR3 is TGCGCCAGCAGCCAAGCTAACCCCATTGGGACTAGGGAAGAGACCCAGTACTTC. Residues: CASSQANPIGTREETQYF.